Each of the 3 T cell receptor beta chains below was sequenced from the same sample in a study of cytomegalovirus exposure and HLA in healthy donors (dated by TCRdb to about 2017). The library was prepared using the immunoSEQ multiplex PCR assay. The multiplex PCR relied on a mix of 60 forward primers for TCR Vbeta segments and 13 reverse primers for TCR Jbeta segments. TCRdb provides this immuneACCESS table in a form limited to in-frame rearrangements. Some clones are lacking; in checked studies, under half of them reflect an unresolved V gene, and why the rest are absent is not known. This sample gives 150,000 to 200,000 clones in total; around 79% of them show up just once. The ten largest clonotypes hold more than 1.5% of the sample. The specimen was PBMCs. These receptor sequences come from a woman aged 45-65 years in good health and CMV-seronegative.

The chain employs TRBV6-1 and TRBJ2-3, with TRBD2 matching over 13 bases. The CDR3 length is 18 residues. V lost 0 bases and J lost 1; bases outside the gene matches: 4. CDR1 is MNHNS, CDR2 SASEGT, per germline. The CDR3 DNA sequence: TGTGCCAGCAGTGAAGCTGGACTAGCGGGGGATGGCACAGATACGCAGTATTTT. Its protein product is CASSEAGLAGDGTDTQYF.

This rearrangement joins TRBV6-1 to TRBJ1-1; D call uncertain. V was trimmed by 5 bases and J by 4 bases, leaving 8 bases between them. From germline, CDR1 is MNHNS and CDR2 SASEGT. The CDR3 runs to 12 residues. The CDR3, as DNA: TGTGCCAGCAGTTGGAGGTCCACTGAAGCTTTCTTT. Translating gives CASSWRSTEAFF.

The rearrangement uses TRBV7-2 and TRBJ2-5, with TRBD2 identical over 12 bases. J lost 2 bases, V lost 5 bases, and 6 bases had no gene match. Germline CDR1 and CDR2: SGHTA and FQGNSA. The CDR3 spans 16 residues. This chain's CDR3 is CASSPRLAGVQETQYF. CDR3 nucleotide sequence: TGTGCCAGCAGCCCCCGACTAGCGGGAGTTCAAGAGACCCAGTACTTC.